This TCR beta chain came from a study of blood T cells in healthy people across ages. V was clipped by 10 bases and J by 7 bases; unmatched bases: 15. This CDR3 region has 15 residues. Germline-derived CDR1 and CDR2 are SGHTA and FQGNSA. Next came a second PCR, run for about 6 to 11 cycles, which used a sample-barcoded 5' primer along with a J-beta primer mix. MiXCR, run by TCRdb on the 5' RACE reads, gives a single entry per CDR3 protein. The sample lists under 1,100,000 distinct CDR3 sequences; 25% were seen once. Only a few counts were recorded for this clonotype. These data were also filed under a second study, of T cells of mothers and their children.

The sequenced sample consisted of blood. The sequence was obtained from a girl aged 2-10 years in good health. The V call is TRBV7-2, the J call TRBJ2-1; 8 bases map to TRBD2. The CDR3 reads CATLYQPGGRNEQFF. CDR3 sequence (DNA): TGTGCCACCCTCTACCAGCCGGGAGGGCGTAATGAGCAGTTCTTC.